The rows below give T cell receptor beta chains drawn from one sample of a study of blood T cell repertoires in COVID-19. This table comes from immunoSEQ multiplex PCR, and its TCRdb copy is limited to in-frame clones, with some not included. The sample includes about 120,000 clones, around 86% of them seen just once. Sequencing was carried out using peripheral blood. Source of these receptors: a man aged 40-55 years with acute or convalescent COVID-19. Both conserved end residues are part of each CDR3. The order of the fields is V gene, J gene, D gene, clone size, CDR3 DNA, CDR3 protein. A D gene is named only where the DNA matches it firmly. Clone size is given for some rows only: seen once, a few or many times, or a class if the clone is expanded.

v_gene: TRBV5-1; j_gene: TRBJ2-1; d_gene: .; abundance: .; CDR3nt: TGCGCCAGCAGCTTGGCCGCTAGCTCCTACAATGAGCAGTTCTTC; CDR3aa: CASSLAASSYNEQFF
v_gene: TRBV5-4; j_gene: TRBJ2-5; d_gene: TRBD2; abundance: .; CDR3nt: TGTGCCAGCAGCTTGTCCAAGCGGGGGGGCCAAGAGACCCAGTACTTC; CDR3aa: CASSLSKRGGQETQYF
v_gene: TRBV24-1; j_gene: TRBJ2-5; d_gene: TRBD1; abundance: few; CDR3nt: TGTGCCACCAGTGATCCGACAGGGAGTGAGCGAGAGACCCAGTACTTC; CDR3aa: CATSDPTGSERETQYF
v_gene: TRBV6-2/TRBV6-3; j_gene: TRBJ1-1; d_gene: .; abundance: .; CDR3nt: TGTGCCAGCAGTCTGGGACAATTTAACCTTTTTGCTTTCTTT; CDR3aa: CASSLGQFNLFAFF
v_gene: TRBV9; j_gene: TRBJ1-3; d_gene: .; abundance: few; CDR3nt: TGTGCCAGCACACAGGACAGAAACACCATATATTTT; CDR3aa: CASTQDRNTIYF
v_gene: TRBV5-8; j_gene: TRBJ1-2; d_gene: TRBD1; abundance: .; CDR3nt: TGTGCCAGCACCAACAGGGGGTACTATGGCTACACCTTC; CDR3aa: CASTNRGYYGYTF
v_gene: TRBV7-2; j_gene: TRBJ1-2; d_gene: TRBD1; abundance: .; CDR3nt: TGTGCCAGCAGCTCCTCGGGACAGGAGCTAAGGGGCTACACCTTC; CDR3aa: CASSSSGQELRGYTF
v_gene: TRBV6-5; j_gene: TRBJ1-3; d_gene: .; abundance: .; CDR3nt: TGTGCCAGCATTTTAGTCCAAGGAAACACCATATATTTT; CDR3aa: CASILVQGNTIYF
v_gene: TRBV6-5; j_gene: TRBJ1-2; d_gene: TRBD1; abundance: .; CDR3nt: TGTGCCAGCAGTTACTCCGGACAGGGAAACGATGGCTACACCTTC; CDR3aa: CASSYSGQGNDGYTF
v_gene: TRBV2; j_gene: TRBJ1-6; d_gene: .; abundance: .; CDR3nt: TGTGCCAGCAGCGAGAGTAATTCACCCCTCCACTTT; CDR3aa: CASSESNSPLHF
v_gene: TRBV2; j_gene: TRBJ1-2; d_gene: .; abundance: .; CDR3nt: TGTGCCAGCAGCGACCCCGGGGGGTCACATGGCTACACCTTC; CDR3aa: CASSDPGGSHGYTF
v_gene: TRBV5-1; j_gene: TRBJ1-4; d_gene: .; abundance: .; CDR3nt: TGCGCCAGCAGCCCGGGGGGGACTAATGAAAAACTGTTTTTT; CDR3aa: CASSPGGTNEKLFF
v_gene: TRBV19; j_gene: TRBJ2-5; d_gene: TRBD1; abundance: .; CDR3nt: TGTGCCAGTAGTCCCCCCCACAGGGGCCAAGAGACCCAGTACTTC; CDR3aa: CASSPPHRGQETQYF
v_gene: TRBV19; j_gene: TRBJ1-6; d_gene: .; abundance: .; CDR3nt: TGTGCCAGTAGCCCAGGCGTCAGGGTGGGTTCACCCCTCCACTTT; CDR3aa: CASSPGVRVGSPLHF
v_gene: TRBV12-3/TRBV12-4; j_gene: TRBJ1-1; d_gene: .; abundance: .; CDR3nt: TGTGCCAGCAGTTTATCGGGGAGGTCGGCTTTCTTT; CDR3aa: CASSLSGRSAFF
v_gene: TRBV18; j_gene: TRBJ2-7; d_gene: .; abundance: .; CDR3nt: TGTGCCAGCTCTCCCACAAGCTCCTACGAGCAGTACTTC; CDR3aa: CASSPTSSYEQYF
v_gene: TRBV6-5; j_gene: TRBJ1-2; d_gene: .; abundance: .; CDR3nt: TGTGCCAGCACCATTGACACGTCTGGCTACACCTTC; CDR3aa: CASTIDTSGYTF
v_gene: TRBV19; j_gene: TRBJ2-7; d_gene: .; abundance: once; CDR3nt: TGTGCCAGTAGTACCTTACTGGGCGGGGGCCCTAGCGAGCAGTACTTC; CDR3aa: CASSTLLGGGPSEQYF
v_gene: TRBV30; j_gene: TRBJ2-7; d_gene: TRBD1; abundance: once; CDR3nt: TGTGCCTGGGGGACAGGCTACGAGCAGTACTTC; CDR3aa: CAWGTGYEQYF
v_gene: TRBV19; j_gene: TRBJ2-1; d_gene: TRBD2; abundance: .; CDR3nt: TGTGCCAGTAATAGCGGGGGCCTCGTTAGGGTGAATGAGCAGTTCTTC; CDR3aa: CASNSGGLVRVNEQFF
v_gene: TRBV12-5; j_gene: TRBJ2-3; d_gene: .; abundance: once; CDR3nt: TGTGCTAGTGGTTACCGGGACTTCCGAACAGATACGCAGTATTTT; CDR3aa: CASGYRDFRTDTQYF
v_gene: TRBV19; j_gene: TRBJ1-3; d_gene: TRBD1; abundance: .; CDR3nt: TGTGCCAGTTGGAATCGACAGGGTTCGGATGGAAACACCATATATTTT; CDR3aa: CASWNRQGSDGNTIYF
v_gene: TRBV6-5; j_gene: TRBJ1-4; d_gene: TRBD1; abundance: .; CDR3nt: TGTGCCAGCAGCCCGGGACAGGGTGGAAAACTGTTTTTT; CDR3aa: CASSPGQGGKLFF
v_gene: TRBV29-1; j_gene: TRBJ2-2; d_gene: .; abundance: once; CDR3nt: TGCAGCGCCCGTCCCGGGGTGAACACCGGGGAGCTGTTTTTT; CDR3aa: CSARPGVNTGELFF
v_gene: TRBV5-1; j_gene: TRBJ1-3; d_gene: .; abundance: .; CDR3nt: TGCGCCAGCAGCTTGGAAGGGGCAGAAGGAAACACCATATATTTT; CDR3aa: CASSLEGAEGNTIYF
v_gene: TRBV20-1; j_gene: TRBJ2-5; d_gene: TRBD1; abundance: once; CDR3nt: TGCAGTGCAAGTCACAGGGGAGAGACCCAGTACTTC; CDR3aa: CSASHRGETQYF
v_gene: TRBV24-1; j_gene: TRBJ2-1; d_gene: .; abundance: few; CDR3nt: TGTGCCACCAGTGACCCCACTAGCTACAATGAGCAGTTCTTC; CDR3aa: CATSDPTSYNEQFF
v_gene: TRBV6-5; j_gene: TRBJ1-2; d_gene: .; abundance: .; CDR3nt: TGTGCCAGCAGTTACTCCGGGATTAGCGGCGTAGATGGCTACACCTTC; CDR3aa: CASSYSGISGVDGYTF
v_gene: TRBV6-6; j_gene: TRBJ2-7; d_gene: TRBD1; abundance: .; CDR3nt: TGTGCCAGCAGTTACTCGACAGGGCCAACCTACGAGCAGTACTTC; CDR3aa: CASSYSTGPTYEQYF
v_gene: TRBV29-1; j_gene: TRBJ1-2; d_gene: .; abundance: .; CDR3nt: TGCAGCGTGGAGTGGAATAACTATGGCTACACCTTC; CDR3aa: CSVEWNNYGYTF
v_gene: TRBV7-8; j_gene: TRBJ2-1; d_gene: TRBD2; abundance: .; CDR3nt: TGTGCCAGCAGCTCAACCGGGACTAGCGGGGGACGATACAATGAGCAGTTCTTC; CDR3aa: CASSSTGTSGGRYNEQFF
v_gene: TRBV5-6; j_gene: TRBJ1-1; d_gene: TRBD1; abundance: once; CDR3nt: TGTGCCAGCAGCCTCGGGACAGGGGTTGGGAACACTGAAGCTTTCTTT; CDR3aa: CASSLGTGVGNTEAFF
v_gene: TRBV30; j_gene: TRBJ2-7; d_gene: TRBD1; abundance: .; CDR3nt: TGTGCCTGGAGTGGTTCCGGGACAGGGTCCTACGAGCAGTACTTC; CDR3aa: CAWSGSGTGSYEQYF
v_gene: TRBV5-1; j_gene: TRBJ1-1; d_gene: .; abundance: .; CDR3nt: TGCGCCAGCAGCTTGGTCTCAGGGAACACTGAAGCTTTCTTT; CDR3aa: CASSLVSGNTEAFF
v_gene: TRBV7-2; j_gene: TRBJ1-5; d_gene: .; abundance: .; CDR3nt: TGTGCCAGCAGCTTAGACAGGACGGGTCAGCCCCAGCATTTT; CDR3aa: CASSLDRTGQPQHF
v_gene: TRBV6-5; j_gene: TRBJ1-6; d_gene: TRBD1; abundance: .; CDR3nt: TGTGCCAGCATCGACAGGGTTACCTATAATTCACCCCTCCACTTT; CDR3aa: CASIDRVTYNSPLHF
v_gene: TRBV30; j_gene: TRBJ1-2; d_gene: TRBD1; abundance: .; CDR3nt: TGTGCCTGGGACAGGGTCGGCTATGGCTACACCTTC; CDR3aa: CAWDRVGYGYTF
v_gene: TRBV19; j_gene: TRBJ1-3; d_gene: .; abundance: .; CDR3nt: TGTGCCAGTAGTGCGGCAGGGATCTCTGGAAACACCATATATTTT; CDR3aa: CASSAAGISGNTIYF
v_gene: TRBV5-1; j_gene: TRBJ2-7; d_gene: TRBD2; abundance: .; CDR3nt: TGCGCCAGCAGCCCAAGGTCGAATAGCGGGGACTCCTACGAGCAGTACTTC; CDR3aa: CASSPRSNSGDSYEQYF
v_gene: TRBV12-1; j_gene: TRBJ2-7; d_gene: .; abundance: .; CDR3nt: TGTGCCAGCAGCACTCAAAGCTACGAGCAGTACTTC; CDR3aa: CASSTQSYEQYF
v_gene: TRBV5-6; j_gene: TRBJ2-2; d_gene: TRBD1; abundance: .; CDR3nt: TGTGCCAGCAGTTCGGACAGGGGGCGGTCCGGGGAGCTGTTTTTT; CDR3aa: CASSSDRGRSGELFF
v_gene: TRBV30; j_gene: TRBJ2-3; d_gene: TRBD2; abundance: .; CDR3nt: TGTGCCTGGAGTGTACGGCGGGAGATGGGAGATACGCAGTATTTT; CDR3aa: CAWSVRREMGDTQYF
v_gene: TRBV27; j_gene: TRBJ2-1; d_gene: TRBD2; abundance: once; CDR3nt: TGTGCCAGCAGACGACTAGCGGATATCATCAATGAGCAGTTCTTC; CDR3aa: CASRRLADIINEQFF
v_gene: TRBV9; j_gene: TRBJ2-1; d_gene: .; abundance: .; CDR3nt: TGTGCCAGCAGCGTGAGGACTGGCTCCTACAATGAGCAGTTCTTC; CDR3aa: CASSVRTGSYNEQFF
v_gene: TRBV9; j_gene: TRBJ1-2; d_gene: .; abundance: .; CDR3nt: TGTGCCAGCAAAGGGGGGGAGGTTGATGGCTACACCTTC; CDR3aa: CASKGGEVDGYTF
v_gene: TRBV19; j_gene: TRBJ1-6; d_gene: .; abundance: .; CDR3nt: TGTGCCAGTAGTATTGAGGGCAATAATTCACCCCTCCACTTT; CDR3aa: CASSIEGNNSPLHF
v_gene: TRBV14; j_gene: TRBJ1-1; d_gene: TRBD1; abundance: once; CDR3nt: TGTGCCAGCAGCCGCATAACAGGGGGCTACACTGAAGCTTTCTTT; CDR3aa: CASSRITGGYTEAFF
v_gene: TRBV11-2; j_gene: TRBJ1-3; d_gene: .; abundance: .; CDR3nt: TGTGCCAGCAGCGAGGCGGGAAACACCATATATTTT; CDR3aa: CASSEAGNTIYF
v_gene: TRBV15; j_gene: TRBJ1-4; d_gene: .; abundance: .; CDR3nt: TGTGCCACCAGCAGAGATCTAACGGGGTACGATGAAAAACTGTTTTTT; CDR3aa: CATSRDLTGYDEKLFF
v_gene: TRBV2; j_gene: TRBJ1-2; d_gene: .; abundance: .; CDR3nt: TGTGCCAGCAGTGAAGCCTCTGGGGAGGCCCGCTTC; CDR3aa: CASSEASGEARF
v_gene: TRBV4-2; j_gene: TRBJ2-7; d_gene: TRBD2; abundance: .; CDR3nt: TGTGCCAGCAGCCCGCGGAGCGGGGGGGGAGGGGAGCAGTACTTC; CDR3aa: CASSPRSGGGGEQYF